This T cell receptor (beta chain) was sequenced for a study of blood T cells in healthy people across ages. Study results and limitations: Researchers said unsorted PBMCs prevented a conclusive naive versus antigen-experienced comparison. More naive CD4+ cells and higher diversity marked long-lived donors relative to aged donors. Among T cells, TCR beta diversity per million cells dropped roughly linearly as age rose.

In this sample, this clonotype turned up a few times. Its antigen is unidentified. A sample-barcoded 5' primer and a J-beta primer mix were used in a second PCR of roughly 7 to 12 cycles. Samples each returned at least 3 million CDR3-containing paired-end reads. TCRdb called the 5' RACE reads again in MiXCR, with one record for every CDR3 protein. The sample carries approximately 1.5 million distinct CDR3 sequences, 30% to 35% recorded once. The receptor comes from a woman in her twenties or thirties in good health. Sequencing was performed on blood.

This CDR3 is CASIQLKGNEQYF. For the CDR3, the DNA is TGCGCCAGCATCCAACTAAAAGGCAACGAGCAGTACTTC. The chain has TRBV5-1 and TRBJ2-7; D is unresolved. The germline CDR1 and CDR2 sequences are SGHRS and YFSETQ. This CDR3 is built from 13 residues. The V end lost 6 bases, the J end lost 5 bases, and 15 bases lay between the germline ends. Drawing the rest from reference TRBV5-1 and TRBJ2-7, the complete variable domain is KAGVTQTPRYLIKTRGQQVTLSCSPISGHRSVSWYQQTPGQGLQFLFEYFSETQRNKGNFPGRFSGRQFSNSRSEMNVSTLELGDSALYLCASIQLKGNEQYFGPGTRLTVT.